This T cell receptor (beta chain) comes out of a study of immune heterogeneity within non-small cell lung tumors. Study background: Of all tumors, a few turned out to be squamous cell carcinomas, more than 9 were non-squamous carcinomas and 1 was not otherwise specified.

Multiplex PCR employing 32 V and 13 J primers generated amplicons of the TCR beta CDR3. TCRdb reprocessed the multiplex PCR reads with MiXCR, giving one entry per CDR3 protein. The data hold 2,500 to 3,500 distinct CDR3 sequences, with roughly 21% observed a single time. The starting template was genomic DNA from bulk tumor, around 610 ng per sample. Doctors removed several biopsies from each primary tumor during surgery, keeping them far apart. Curative operations were performed on patients who had untreated, newly diagnosed non-small cell lung cancer. Newly diagnosed non-small cell lung cancer patients undergoing curative-intent surgery served as donors. Notes on the study in general: Within each patient, tumor sites shared identical dominant CDR3 beta clonotypes and also held site-unique high-frequency clones. Largely, high-frequency T-cell receptor beta clonotypes differed from one individual patient to another.

This clonotype is labeled as medium-sized. Its specificity is not known. The CDR3 has 13 residues. Per the germline V gene, CDR1 is DFQATT and CDR2 is SNEGSKA (reference sequence). The J segment lost 8 bases and the V segment lost 3 bases, leaving 3 bases of the junction unmatched. V usage is TRBV20-1 and J usage is TRBJ1-5; 11 nucleotides align to TRBD1. The sequence was collected from a man aged 55 to 70 with non-small cell lung cancer. Sequencing was carried out using lung tumor tissue. CDR3 sequence: CSARGTGGKPQHF. The CDR3 DNA sequence: TGCAGTGCTAGGGGGACAGGGGGGAAGCCCCAGCATTTT.